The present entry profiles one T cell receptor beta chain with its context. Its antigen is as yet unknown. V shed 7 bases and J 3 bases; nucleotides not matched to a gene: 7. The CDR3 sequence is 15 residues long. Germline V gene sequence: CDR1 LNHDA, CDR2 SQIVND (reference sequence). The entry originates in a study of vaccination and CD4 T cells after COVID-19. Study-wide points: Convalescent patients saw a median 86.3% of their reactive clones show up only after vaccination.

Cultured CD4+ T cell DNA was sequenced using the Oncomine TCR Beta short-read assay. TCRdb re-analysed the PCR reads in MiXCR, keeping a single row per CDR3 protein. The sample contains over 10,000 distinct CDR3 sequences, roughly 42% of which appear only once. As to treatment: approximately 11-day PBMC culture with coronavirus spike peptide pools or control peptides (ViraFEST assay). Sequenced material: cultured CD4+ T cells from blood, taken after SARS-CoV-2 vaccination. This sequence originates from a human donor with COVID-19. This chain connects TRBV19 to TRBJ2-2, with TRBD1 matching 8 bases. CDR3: CASTGDRSYTGELFF. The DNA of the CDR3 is TGTGCCAGTACGGGGGACAGGTCGTACACCGGGGAGCTGTTTTTT.